This T cell receptor beta chain emerged from a study of CD8 T cells in ankylosing spondylitis. Study-wide results and limits: The authors reported significant enrichment of disease-linked clones in matched ankylosing spondylitis synovial fluid. Disease-linked clones had a CD8+ phenotype and relatively low frequency in peripheral blood. Past research had described some motif variants in reactive arthritis synovial fluid and blood.

With molecular barcodes, quantitative 5'-RACE was used to make the TCR beta libraries. TCRdb passed the 5' RACE reads through MiXCR, listing each CDR3 protein once. The data contain 180,000 or so distinct CDR3 sequences, 9.5% to 13% of them singletons. The length of the CDR3 is 12 residues. CDR1 and CDR2 from the germline V gene are SQVTM and ANQGSEA. Trimming took off 7 bases at V and 0 bases at J, with 9 bases between the two ends. There are many counts of this clonotype. The antigen is not known. Input material: blood, either unsorted or a sorted T cell fraction (not recorded which). This TCR was sampled from a male donor with ankylosing spondylitis or in good health (not recorded which). This rearrangement joins TRBV29-1 to TRBJ1-1; D is unresolved. CDR3 residues: CSADGLNTEAFF. In DNA, the CDR3 is TGCAGCGCAGACGGTCTGAACACTGAAGCTTTCTTT.